The 16 T cell receptor beta chains presented below share a single source sample, sequenced in a study of T cell changes during pregnancy in multiple sclerosis. Clones were read by immunoSEQ multiplex PCR, and TCRdb kept only the in-frame ones, dropping some. The sample holds about 28,000 clones, roughly nine tenths seen once. Sample: peripheral blood, taken in the first trimester of pregnancy. These TCRs come from a female donor in good health, enrolled as a control in a pregnancy study.

This chain joins TRBV6-5 and TRBJ1-2, with D possibly being TRBD1 (6 bases). The CDR3 is made up of 15 amino acids. Germline V lookup: CDR1 MNHEY, CDR2 SVGAGI. V lost 5 bases to trimming and J lost 2 bases, with 15 bases between them. The CDR3 loop is CASSQFDRSNYGYTF. The DNA for the CDR3 is TGTGCCAGCAGTCAGTTCGACAGGAGCAACTATGGCTACACCTTC.

A single count supports this clone. J is TRBJ2-5 and V is TRBV7-2; TRBD2 aligns across 9 bases. Losses at the gene ends were 4 bases for V and 5 bases for J; bases not matched to a gene: 8. The CDR3 runs to 15 residues. Germline-derived CDR1 and CDR2 are SGHTA and FQGNSA. CDR3 DNA: TGTGCCAGCAGCTCACCGGGGACTAGCATCGAGACCCAGTACTTC. It yields the protein CASSSPGTSIETQYF.

The chain combines TRBV5-1 with TRBJ2-2, with TRBD2 matching over 9 bases. The CDR3 is made up of 14 amino acids. CDR1 and CDR2 from the germline V gene are SGHRS and YFSETQ. V trimming: 4 bases; J trimming: 7 bases; junction bases outside the gene matches: 5. DNA for the CDR3: TGCGCCAGCAGCCCAGCGGGAGGTTACGGGGAGCTGTTTTTT. It encodes CASSPAGGYGELFF. Using reference TRBV5-1 and TRBJ2-2 for the parts outside the CDR3, the full variable domain is KAGVTQTPRYLIKTRGQQVTLSCSPISGHRSVSWYQQTPGQGLQFLFEYFSETQRNKGNFPGRFSGRQFSNSRSEMNVSTLELGDSALYLCASSPAGGYGELFFGEGSRLTVL.

The V and J genes are TRBV9 and TRBJ2-3, with 8 bases fitting TRBD1. The J segment lost 5 bases and the V segment lost 5 bases, leaving 7 bases of the junction unmatched. Germline V lookup: CDR1 SGDLS, CDR2 YYNGEE. There are 14 residues in the CDR3. The CDR3 bases are TGTGCCAGCAGTTACGACAGGGGAAGAGATACGCAGTATTTT. Protein: CASSYDRGRDTQYF.

As regards this clone: The same CDR3 arises from other DNA sequences in this sample as well. V is TRBV6-5 and J is TRBJ2-7, with D possibly matching TRBD1 (6 bases). The CDR3 consists of 12 residues. V was shortened by 5 bases and J by 4 bases, with 9 bases between the two germline ends. Germline V gene data show CDR1 as MNHEY and CDR2 as SVGAGI. CDR3 coding DNA: TGTGCCAGCAGTCCCCAGGGGTACGAGCAGTACTTC. Its protein product is CASSPQGYEQYF.

This chain links TRBV2 with TRBJ2-2, with TRBD2 identical over 11 bases. V lost 6 bases, J lost 4 bases, and 7 bases stayed unmatched. Per the germline V gene, CDR1 is SNHLY and CDR2 is FYNNEI. The CDR3 covers 16 residues. DNA for the CDR3: TGTGCCAGCAGAGCACTAGCGGGGGCCGGCACCGGGGAGCTGTTTTTT. This translates into CASRALAGAGTGELFF.

By sample fraction, this clone is medium-sized (0.01 to 0.1%). The rearrangement joins TRBV7-9 to TRBJ1-1; TRBD1 matches at 7 bases. The J segment lost 0 bases and the V segment lost 3 bases, leaving 1 base of the junction unmatched. The V gene's germline CDR1 is SEHNR and CDR2 FQNEAQ (reference sequence). The CDR3 spans 14 residues. The CDR3: CASSLTGMNTEAFF. The CDR3 DNA sequence: TGTGCCAGCAGCTTGACAGGGATGAACACTGAAGCTTTCTTT.

This rearrangement joins TRBV25-1 to TRBJ2-2, with TRBD1 as a possible D gene (6 bases). The CDR3 is 13 residues long. Between the trimmed V and J ends, which lost 6 bases and 4 bases, there was a span of 9 bases. Germline loops: CDR1 MGHDK, CDR2 SYGVNS. For the CDR3, the DNA is TGTGCCAGCAGGAGACAGGTCACCGGGGAGCTGTTTTTT. Protein product: CASRRQVTGELFF.

The chain is built from TRBV9 and TRBJ1-1; possible D gene TRBD1, 6 bases. Trimming stripped 5 bases from V and 2 bases from J, with 10 bases between. The CDR3 is 13 residues long. Germline CDR1 reads SGDLS; CDR2 reads YYNGEE. The DNA of the CDR3 is TGTGCCAGCAGTCGGGGGGCCAACACTGAAGCTTTCTTT. Encoded protein: CASSRGANTEAFF.

V and J are TRBV10-3 and TRBJ1-1; possible D gene TRBD1, 6 bases. V was pared by 8 bases and J by 1 base, with 14 bases between. CDR3 size: 14 residues. Germline V gives CDR1 ENHRY, CDR2 SYGVKD. Written as DNA, the CDR3 is TGTGCCATCCGGGGGGCAGGGACGAACACTGAAGCTTTCTTT. As protein: CAIRGAGTNTEAFF.

This chain links TRBV15 with TRBJ2-7; TRBD1 agrees at 8 bases. The CDR3 is 13 amino acids. The J segment lost 4 bases and the V segment lost 4 bases, leaving 3 bases of the junction unmatched. Germline assignment: CDR1 LNHNV and CDR2 YYDKDF (reference sequence). The CDR3 protein is CATSTDRAYEQYF. The CDR3, as DNA: TGTGCCACCAGCACGGACAGGGCGTACGAGCAGTACTTC.

This CDR3 reads CATRGGRDTQYF. The CDR3 bases are TGTGCCACACGGGGCGGGAGGGATACGCAGTATTTT. The chain couples TRBV10-3 to TRBJ2-3; 8 nucleotides match TRBD2. Per the germline V gene, CDR1 is ENHRY and CDR2 is SYGVKD. CDR3 length equals 12 residues. V lost 10 bases and J lost 6; bases outside the gene matches: 6.

The rearrangement joins TRBV28 to TRBJ1-5, with D unclear. CDR1 and CDR2 (germline): MDHEN, SYDVKM. The CDR3 totals 14 residues. V dropped 6 bases and J dropped 1 base, with 10 bases sitting between them. CDR3 protein: CASSNPRSNQPQHF. CDR3 in DNA: TGTGCCAGCAGCAACCCGAGGAGCAATCAGCCCCAGCATTTT.

This clone was counted a single time. V gene TRBV30 combines with J gene TRBJ1-5, with D perhaps TRBD1 (6 bases). Germline V gene sequence: CDR1 GTSNPN, CDR2 SVGIG (reference sequence). V shed 6 bases and J shed 8 bases, with 17 bases lying between them. CDR3 length: 13 amino acids. The CDR3 region is CACSTGQWKPQHF. CDR3 nucleotides: TGTGCCTGCAGTACAGGGCAGTGGAAGCCCCAGCATTTT.

The V gene is TRBV27, the J gene TRBJ2-7; 8 nucleotides align to TRBD1. CDR1 and CDR2 from the germline V gene are MNHEY and SMNVEV (reference sequence). With V trimmed by 5 bases and J by 5 bases, 8 bases remained unmatched. The CDR3 consists of 14 residues. CDR3 region: CASSNLGQVDEQYF. In nucleotides, the CDR3 is TGTGCCAGCAGTAACCTGGGACAGGTGGACGAGCAGTACTTC.

Of note for this clone: An end of the junction does not agree with germline; a read error may underlie this. V usage is TRBV7-7 and J usage is TRBJ2-2; 8 bases line up with TRBD2. This CDR3 has 15 amino acids. Germline assignment: CDR1 SSHAT and CDR2 FNYEAQ (reference sequence). The CDR3: CASSPASGYTGELFF. The CDR3 DNA sequence: TGTGCTAGCAGCCCCGCTAGCGGGTACACCGGGGAGCTGTTTTTT.